This TCR beta chain was identified during a study of T cells in Graves' hyperthyroidism and ophthalmopathy. Study outcomes and limitations: Blood also contained most expanded thyroid clonotypes above 0.001.

By share, this clonotype counts as medium-sized. What it recognizes is unknown. This CDR3 is built from 16 residues. The J segment lost 5 bases and the V segment lost 2 bases, leaving 7 bases of the junction unmatched. Germline V CDR1 and CDR2: MDHEN, SYDVKM. Exclusion criteria comprised uncontrolled infection, other autoimmune disease, pregnancy or lactation. From RNA transcripts, TCR beta CDR3 regions were amplified. The HTBI set primed first-round TCR CDR3 RT-PCR. TCRdb fed the multiplex PCR reads into MiXCR, producing one record per CDR3 protein. The profile shows 270,000 or so distinct CDR3 sequences, around 15% of them singletons.

The sequence came from a woman in her forties or fifties with Graves' hyperthyroidism that later progressed to Graves' ophthalmopathy. This chain joins TRBV28 and TRBJ2-7; TRBD2 matches 12 bases. The specimen sequenced was blood. CDR3 bases: TGTGCCAGCAGTTTACCCCTGACTAGCGGGAGAAACGAGCAGTACTTC. Its translation is CASSLPLTSGRNEQYF.